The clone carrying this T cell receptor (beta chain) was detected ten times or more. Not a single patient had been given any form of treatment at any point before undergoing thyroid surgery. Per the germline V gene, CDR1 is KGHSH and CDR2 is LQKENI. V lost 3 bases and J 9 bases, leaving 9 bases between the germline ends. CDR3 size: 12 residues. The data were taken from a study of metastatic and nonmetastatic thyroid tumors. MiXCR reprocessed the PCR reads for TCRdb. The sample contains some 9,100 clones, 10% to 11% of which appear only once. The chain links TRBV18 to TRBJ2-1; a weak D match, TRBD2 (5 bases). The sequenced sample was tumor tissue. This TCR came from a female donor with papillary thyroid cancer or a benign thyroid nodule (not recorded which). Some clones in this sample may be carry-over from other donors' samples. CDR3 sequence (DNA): TGTGCCAGCTCACCCATCGGGGTTGAGCAGTTCTTC. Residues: CASSPIGVEQFF.